The 19 T cell receptor beta chains in this list originate from one sample, sequenced in a study of preoperative IRX-2 immunotherapy in early breast cancer (dated by TCRdb to between 2017 and 2020). Sample treatment or condition, as interpreted from the label and publication: preoperative locoregional IRX-2 cytokine immunotherapy. Library generation was performed with the immunoSEQ multiplex PCR assay. TCRdb re-hosts the immuneACCESS table, in-frame sequences only. Its copies lack some clones; in the studies checked, an unresolved V gene accounts for under half of them, and the cause for the rest is not known. The sample contains 11,000 or so clones, around 85% of them found a single time. The biggest ten clones account for roughly 5.6% of the sample. The source was lymph node tissue, collected before IRX-2 immunotherapy. The receptors come from a human donor with breast cancer.

The V call is TRBV28, the J call TRBJ2-2, with D possibly matching TRBD2 (6 bases). The CDR3 runs to 14 residues. CDR1 and CDR2 from the germline V gene are MDHEN and SYDVKM. V gave up 2 bases and J gave up 4 bases, with 8 bases separating them. The CDR3 DNA is TGTGCCAGCAGTTTACGACTAGTCACCGGGGAGCTGTTTTTT. Its protein product is CASSLRLVTGELFF.

V is TRBV10-1 and J is TRBJ2-5, with unresolved D. The ends were cut back, 4 bases at V and 4 bases at J, with 10 bases in the middle. CDR1 WNHNN and CDR2 SYGVQD come from the germline V gene (reference sequence). The CDR3 has 13 amino acids. The CDR3: CASSAKGPETQYF. The CDR3 DNA follows: TGCGCCAGCAGTGCTAAAGGCCCAGAGACCCAGTACTTC.

The chain's CDR3 is CASSSSLLNIQYF. The CDR3 bases are TGTGCCAGCAGCTCGAGCCTACTTAACATTCAGTACTTC. The chain uses TRBV7-2 and TRBJ2-4; D not certain. Trimming left V 4 bases short and J 7 bases short, with 11 bases between. The CDR3 runs to 13 residues. Germline CDR1 reads SGHTA; CDR2 reads FQGNSA.

This chain uses TRBV6-8 with TRBJ1-2; 8 nucleotides match TRBD1. The CDR3 extends over 12 amino acids. The germline gives CDR1 MNHGY, CDR2 SAAAGT. V dropped 5 bases and J dropped 7; count of bases not matched to a gene: 3. CDR3 in amino acids: CASSSGQGGYTF. The CDR3 nucleotides are TGTGCCAGCAGTAGCGGACAGGGTGGCTACACCTTC.

V is TRBV6-8 and J is TRBJ2-1; 12 bases fit TRBD2. Germline lookup yields CDR1 MNHGY and CDR2 SAAAGT. This CDR3 has 13 residues. J gave up 15 bases and V 4 bases, and 7 bases lay outside the gene matches. CDR3 sequence reads: CASSFGLAGKGFF. In DNA form, the CDR3 reads TGTGCCAGCAGTTTCGGACTAGCGGGGAAGGGGTTCTTC.

The J gene is TRBJ2-1, the V gene TRBV7-7, with D perhaps TRBD2 (6 bases). V was pared by 3 bases and J by 0 bases, with 12 bases between. The V gene's germline CDR1 is SSHAT and CDR2 FNYEAQ (reference sequence). The CDR3 contains 16 residues. CDR3 in amino acids: CASSLPGATSYNEQFF. CDR3 DNA sequence: TGTGCCAGCAGCTTGCCGGGAGCAACCTCCTACAATGAGCAGTTCTTC.

The chain links TRBV5-1 to TRBJ1-3; 10 positions agree with TRBD1. The CDR3 consists of 15 residues. J lost 4 bases, V lost 4 bases, and 5 bases had no gene match. The germline V gene encodes CDR1 SGHRS and CDR2 YFSETQ. CDR3 sequence reads: CASSGGQGYGNTIYF. CDR3 bases: TGCGCCAGCAGCGGGGGACAGGGGTACGGAAACACCATATATTTT.

The chain joins TRBV11-3 to TRBJ2-2, with D unresolved. CDR1 is SGHNT, CDR2 YENEEA, per germline. V dropped 7 bases and J dropped 5 bases, with 20 bases sitting between them. This CDR3 has 16 residues. CDR3 amino acids: CASTTYIAILTGELFF. CDR3 in DNA: TGTGCCAGCACCACTTACATAGCCATTCTAACCGGGGAGCTGTTTTTT.

The rearrangement uses TRBV12-5 and TRBJ1-3; 10 bases align to TRBD1. The CDR3 covers 18 residues. Germline V gives CDR1 LGHNT, CDR2 FRNRAP. The CDR3 DNA reads TGTGTCAGCGACGGACTAACAACGCACGGGACAGGGGTCAACACCATATATTTT. Protein product: CVSDGLTTHGTGVNTIYF.

V and J are TRBV7-1 and TRBJ2-3, with a weak D call TRBD1 (5 bases). TRBV7-1 falls under the ORF class, with uncertain function. The CDR3 runs 13 residues. Trimming took 4 bases from V and 4 from J, leaving 9 bases between them. CDR3 nucleotides: TGTGCCAGCAGCTTACCAGGGTCAGATACGCAGTATTTT. Its protein is CASSLPGSDTQYF.

V and J are TRBV28 and TRBJ2-5; D not resolved. Trimming removed 5 bases from V and 1 base from J, with 11 bases in between. This CDR3 has 14 amino acids. Germline assignment: CDR1 MDHEN and CDR2 SYDVKM. DNA for the CDR3: TGTGCCAGCAGTACATACTGGGGCCAAGAGACCCAGTACTTC. Protein: CASSTYWGQETQYF.

The chain couples TRBV19 to TRBJ1-1; D unclear. CDR1 and CDR2 from the germline V gene are LNHDA and SQIVND (reference sequence). V lost 3 bases to trimming and J lost 1 base, with 6 bases between them. The CDR3 contains 13 residues. CDR3 nucleotides: TGTGCCAGTAGTATGAACCCGAACACTGAAGCTTTCTTT. Protein product: CASSMNPNTEAFF.

This clone was seen more than once but under ten times. The chain is built from TRBV11-3 and TRBJ2-1; 14 bases match TRBD2. CDR1 is SGHNT, CDR2 YENEEA, per germline. V gave up 6 bases and J gave up 8 bases; unmatched junction bases: 3. The CDR3 has 14 residues. The CDR3 DNA reads TGTGCCAGCAGGGGACTAGCGGGAGCCCATGAGCAGTTCTTC. It codes for CASRGLAGAHEQFF.

A single count supports this clone. The chain is built from TRBV28 and TRBJ2-7, with 13 bases identical to TRBD2. Looked up from germline, CDR1 is MDHEN and CDR2 is SYDVKM. V dropped 6 bases and J dropped 3; count of bases not matched to a gene: 8. There are 16 residues in the CDR3. CDR3: CASRKIGTSGIYEQYF. The CDR3 DNA reads TGTGCCAGCAGAAAAATTGGGACTAGCGGGATCTACGAGCAGTACTTC.

With regard to this clone: Relative to the germline gene, one junction end is altered; a read error may explain this. This CDR3 reads CAISIGQIQETQYF. CDR3 bases: TGTGCCATCAGTATTGGGCAAATCCAAGAGACCCAGTACTTC. V is TRBV6-8 and J is TRBJ2-5, with no clear D. The length of the CDR3 is 14 residues. Germline CDR1 is MNHGY and CDR2 is SAAAGT.

This rearrangement joins TRBV15 to TRBJ2-2; 9 positions agree with TRBD2. This CDR3 is 16 amino acids long. J lost 1 base, V lost 1 base, and 1 base had no gene match. The germline CDR1 and CDR2 sequences are LNHNV and YYDKDF (reference sequence). CDR3 protein: CATSRATSGNTGELFF. For the CDR3, the DNA is TGTGCCACCAGCAGAGCGACTAGCGGGAACACCGGGGAGCTGTTTTTT.

V gene TRBV29-1 combines with J gene TRBJ1-2, with 7 bases that match TRBD1. Per the germline V gene, CDR1 is SQVTM and CDR2 is ANQGSEA. The junction had 8 bases not matched to a gene; V was cut back by 7 bases and J by 6 bases. The CDR3 has 12 amino acids. CDR3: CSAGPDRDGYTF. In nucleotides, the CDR3 is TGCAGCGCCGGACCTGACAGGGATGGCTACACCTTC.

This sequence joins TRBV19 and TRBJ2-3; D call uncertain. The CDR3 sequence is 11 residues long. Per the germline V gene, CDR1 is LNHDA and CDR2 is SQIVND (reference sequence). V gave up 4 bases and J gave up 8 bases, with 7 bases separating them. Here the CDR3 DNA reads TGTGCCAGTAGTACGGAAGCTACGCAGTATTTT. Amino acids: CASSTEATQYF.

The V gene is TRBV19, the J gene TRBJ1-2; maybe TRBD1 (5 bases). Germline CDR1 and CDR2: LNHDA and SQIVND (reference sequence). V was pared by 7 bases and J by 2 bases, with 11 bases between. CDR3 length equals 13 residues. CDR3 residues: CASKGRDNYGYTF. The CDR3 DNA reads TGTGCCAGTAAGGGGAGGGACAACTATGGCTACACCTTC.